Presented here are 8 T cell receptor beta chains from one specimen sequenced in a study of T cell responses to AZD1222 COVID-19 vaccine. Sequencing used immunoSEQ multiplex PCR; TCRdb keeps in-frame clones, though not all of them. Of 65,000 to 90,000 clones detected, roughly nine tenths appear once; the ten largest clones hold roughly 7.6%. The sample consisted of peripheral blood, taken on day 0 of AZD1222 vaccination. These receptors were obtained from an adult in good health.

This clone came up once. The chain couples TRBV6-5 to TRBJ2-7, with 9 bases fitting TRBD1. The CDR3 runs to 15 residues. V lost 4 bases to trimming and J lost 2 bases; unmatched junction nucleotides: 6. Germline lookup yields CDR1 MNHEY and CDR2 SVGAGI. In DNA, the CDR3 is TGTGCCAGCAGTTGGGGACAGGGAACCACCTACGAGCAGTACTTC. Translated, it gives CASSWGQGTTYEQYF.

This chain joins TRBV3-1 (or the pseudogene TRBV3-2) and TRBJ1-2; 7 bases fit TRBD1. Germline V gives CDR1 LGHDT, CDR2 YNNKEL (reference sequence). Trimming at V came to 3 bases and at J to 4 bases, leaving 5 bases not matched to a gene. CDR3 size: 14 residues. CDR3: CASSQTGTLYGYTF. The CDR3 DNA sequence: TGTGCCAGCAGCCAGACAGGGACCCTCTATGGCTACACCTTC.

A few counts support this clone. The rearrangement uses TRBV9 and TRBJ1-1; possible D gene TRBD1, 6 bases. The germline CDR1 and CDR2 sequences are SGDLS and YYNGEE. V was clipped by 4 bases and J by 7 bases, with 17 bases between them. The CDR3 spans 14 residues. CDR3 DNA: TGTGCCAGCAGCCCGCGGGACACCGGGGGTGAAGCTTTCTTT. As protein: CASSPRDTGGEAFF.

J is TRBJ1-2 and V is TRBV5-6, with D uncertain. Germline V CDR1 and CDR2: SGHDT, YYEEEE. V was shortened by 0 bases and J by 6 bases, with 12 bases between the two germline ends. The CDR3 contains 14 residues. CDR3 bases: TGTGCCAGCAGCTTGGCGACGTCAGACCATGGCTACACCTTC. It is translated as CASSLATSDHGYTF.

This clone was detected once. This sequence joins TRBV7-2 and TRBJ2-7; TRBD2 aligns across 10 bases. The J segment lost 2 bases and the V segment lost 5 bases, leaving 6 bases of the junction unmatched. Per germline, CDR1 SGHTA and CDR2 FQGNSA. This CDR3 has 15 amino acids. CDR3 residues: CASSKTSGPAYEQYF. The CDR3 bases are TGTGCCAGCAGCAAGACTAGCGGGCCTGCCTACGAGCAGTACTTC. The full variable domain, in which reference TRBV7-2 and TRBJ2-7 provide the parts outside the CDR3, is GAGVSQSPSNKVTEKGKDVELRCDPISGHTALYWYRQSLGQGLEFLIYFQGNSAPDKSGLPSDRFSAERTGGSVSTLTIQRTQQEDSAVYLCASSKTSGPAYEQYFGPGTRLTVT.

The CDR3 region has the DNA TGTGCCAGCAGTTACATTGGGGTGACTGAAGCTTTCTTT. It encodes CASSYIGVTEAFF. The V call is TRBV6-2 or TRBV6-3, the J call TRBJ1-1; D not certain. The CDR3 loop spans 13 amino acids. CDR1 and CDR2 (germline): MNHEY, SVGEGT. V lost 2 bases, J lost 5 bases, and 9 bases lay in between.

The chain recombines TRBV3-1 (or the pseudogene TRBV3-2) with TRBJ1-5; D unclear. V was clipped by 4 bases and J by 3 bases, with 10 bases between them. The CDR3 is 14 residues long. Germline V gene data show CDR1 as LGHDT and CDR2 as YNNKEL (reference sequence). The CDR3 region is CASSPAQHNQPQHF. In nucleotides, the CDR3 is TGTGCCAGCAGCCCCGCGCAGCACAATCAGCCCCAGCATTTT.

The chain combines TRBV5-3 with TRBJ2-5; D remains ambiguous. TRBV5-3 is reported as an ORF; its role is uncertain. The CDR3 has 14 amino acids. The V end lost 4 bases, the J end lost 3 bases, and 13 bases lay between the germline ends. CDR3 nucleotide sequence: TGTGCCAGAAGCCCGGGCCAAGGAGAAGAGACCCAGTACTTC. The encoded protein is CARSPGQGEETQYF.